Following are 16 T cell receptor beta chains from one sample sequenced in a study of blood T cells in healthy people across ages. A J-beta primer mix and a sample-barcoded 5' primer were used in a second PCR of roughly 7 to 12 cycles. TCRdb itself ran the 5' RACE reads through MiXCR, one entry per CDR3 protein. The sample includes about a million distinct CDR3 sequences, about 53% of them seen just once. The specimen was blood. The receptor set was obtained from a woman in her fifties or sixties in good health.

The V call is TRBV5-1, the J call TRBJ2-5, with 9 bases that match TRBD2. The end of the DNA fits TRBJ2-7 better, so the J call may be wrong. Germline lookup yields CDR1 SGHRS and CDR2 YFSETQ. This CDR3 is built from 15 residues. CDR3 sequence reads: CASSLIDSGSDEQYF. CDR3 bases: TGCGCCAGCAGCTTAATCGATAGCGGGAGCGACGAGCAGTACTTC.

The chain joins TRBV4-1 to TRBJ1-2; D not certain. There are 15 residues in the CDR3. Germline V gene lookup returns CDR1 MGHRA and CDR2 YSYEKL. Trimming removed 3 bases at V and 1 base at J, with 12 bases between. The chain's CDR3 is CASSHSNSNNYGYTF. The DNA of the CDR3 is TGCGCCAGCAGCCACTCCAACAGCAATAACTATGGCTACACCTTC.

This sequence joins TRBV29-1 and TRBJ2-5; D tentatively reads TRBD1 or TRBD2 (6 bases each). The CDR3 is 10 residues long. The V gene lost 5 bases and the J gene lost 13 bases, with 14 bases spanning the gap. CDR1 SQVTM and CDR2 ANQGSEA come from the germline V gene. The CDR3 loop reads CSVQDGGMYF. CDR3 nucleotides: TGCAGCGTTCAGGACGGGGGCATGTACTTC.

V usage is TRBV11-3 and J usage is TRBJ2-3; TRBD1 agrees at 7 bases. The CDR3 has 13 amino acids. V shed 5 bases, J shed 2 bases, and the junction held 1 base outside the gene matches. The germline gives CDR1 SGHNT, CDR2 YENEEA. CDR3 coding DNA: TGTGCCAGCAGCACAGGGGCCACAGATACGCAGTATTTT. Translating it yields CASSTGATDTQYF.

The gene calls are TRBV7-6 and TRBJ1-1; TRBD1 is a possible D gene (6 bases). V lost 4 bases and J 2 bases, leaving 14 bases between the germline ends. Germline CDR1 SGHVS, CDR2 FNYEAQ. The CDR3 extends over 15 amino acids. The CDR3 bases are TGTGCCAGCAGCTCTCAGACAGGCGCAAACACTGAAGCTTTCTTT. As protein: CASSSQTGANTEAFF.

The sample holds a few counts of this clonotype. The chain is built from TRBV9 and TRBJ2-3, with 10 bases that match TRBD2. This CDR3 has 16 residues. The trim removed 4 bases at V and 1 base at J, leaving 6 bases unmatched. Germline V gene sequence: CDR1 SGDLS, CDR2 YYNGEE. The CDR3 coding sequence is TGTGCCAGCAGCTCGGGGACTAGCGCCCGCACAGATACGCAGTATTTT. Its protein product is CASSSGTSARTDTQYF.

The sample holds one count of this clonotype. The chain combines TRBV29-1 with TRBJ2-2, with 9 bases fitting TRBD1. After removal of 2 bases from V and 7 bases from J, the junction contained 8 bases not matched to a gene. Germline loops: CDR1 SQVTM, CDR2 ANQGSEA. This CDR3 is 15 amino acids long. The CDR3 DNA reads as TGCAGCGTTGAAAGGGGACAGGGAATGAGCGGGGAGCTGTTTTTT. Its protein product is CSVERGQGMSGELFF.

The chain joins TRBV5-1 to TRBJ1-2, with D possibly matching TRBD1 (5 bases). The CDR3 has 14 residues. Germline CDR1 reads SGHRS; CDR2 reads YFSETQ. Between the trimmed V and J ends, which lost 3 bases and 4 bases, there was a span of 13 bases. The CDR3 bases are TGCGCCAGCAGCTGGGAGGGGCAGTCCTATGGCTACACCTTC. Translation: CASSWEGQSYGYTF.

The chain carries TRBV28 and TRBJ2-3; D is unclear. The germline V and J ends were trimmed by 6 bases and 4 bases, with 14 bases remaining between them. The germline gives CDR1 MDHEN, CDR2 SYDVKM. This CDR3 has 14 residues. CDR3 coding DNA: TGTGCCAGCAGCCGCAGTCAAGTCTCAGATACGCAGTATTTT. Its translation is CASSRSQVSDTQYF.

The CDR3 here is CSAGRTNHNEQFF. DNA for the CDR3: TGCAGTGCTGGTCGGACAAACCACAATGAGCAGTTCTTC. The V call is TRBV20-1, the J call TRBJ2-1; D is possibly TRBD1 (5 bases). The germline V and J ends were trimmed by 5 bases and 5 bases, with 13 bases remaining between them. CDR3 length: 13 amino acids. Germline CDR1 DFQATT, CDR2 SNEGSKA (reference sequence).

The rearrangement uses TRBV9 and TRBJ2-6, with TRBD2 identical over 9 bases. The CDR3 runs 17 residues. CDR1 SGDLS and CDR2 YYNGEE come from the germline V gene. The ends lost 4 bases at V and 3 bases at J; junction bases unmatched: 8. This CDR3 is CASSPAGGPGGANVLTF. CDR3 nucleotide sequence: TGTGCCAGCAGCCCGGCGGGAGGGCCTGGTGGGGCCAACGTCCTGACTTTC.

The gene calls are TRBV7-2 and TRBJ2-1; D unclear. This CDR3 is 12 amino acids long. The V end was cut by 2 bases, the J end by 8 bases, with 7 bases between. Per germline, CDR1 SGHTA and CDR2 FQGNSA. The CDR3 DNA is TGTGCCAGCAGCTTACAGCGTTATGAGCAGTTCTTC. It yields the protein CASSLQRYEQFF.

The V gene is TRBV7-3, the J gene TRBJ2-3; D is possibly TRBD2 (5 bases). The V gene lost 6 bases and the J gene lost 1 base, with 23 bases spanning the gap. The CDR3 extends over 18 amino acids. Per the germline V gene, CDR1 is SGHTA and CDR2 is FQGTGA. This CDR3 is CASRDISGGGGGTDTQYF. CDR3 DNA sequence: TGTGCCAGCAGGGATATTTCAGGAGGCGGAGGCGGCACAGATACGCAGTATTTT.

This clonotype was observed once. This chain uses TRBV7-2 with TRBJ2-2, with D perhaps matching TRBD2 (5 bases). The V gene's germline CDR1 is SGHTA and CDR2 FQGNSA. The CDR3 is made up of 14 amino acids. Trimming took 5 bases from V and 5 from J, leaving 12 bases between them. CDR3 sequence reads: CASSPSSWTGELFF. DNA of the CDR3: TGTGCCAGCAGCCCATCTAGCTGGACCGGGGAGCTGTTTTTT.

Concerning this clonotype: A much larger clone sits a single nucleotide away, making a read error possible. In nucleotides, the CDR3 is TGTGCCAGCAGCTTGATCAGCGGGAGAATGTCAGAGACCCAGTACTTC. Translated: CASSLISGRMSETQYF. This sequence joins TRBV7-2 and TRBJ2-5; 8 bases match TRBD2. V shed 3 bases, J shed 4 bases, and the junction held 10 bases outside the gene matches. Germline V gene sequence: CDR1 SGHTA, CDR2 FQGNSA. The CDR3 runs to 16 residues.

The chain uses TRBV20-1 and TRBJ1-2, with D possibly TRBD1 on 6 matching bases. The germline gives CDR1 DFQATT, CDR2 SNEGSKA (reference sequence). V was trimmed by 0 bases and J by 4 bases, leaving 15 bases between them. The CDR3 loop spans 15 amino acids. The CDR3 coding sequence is TGCAGTGCTAGAGACCGTAGGGGGATCTCCTATGGCTACACCTTC. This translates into CSARDRRGISYGYTF.